Listed here are 25 T cell receptor beta chains from one sample, sequenced in a study of tumor-infiltrating lymphocytes in primary liver carcinoma. Production of TCR beta cDNA used around 460 ng total RNA together with a constant-region primer. Library construction for TCR beta comprised three nested multiplex PCR rounds performed with slightly modified ARM-PCR. The opening two PCR rounds, around 9 cycles each, paired TRBV1-TRBV30 forward primers with a C-beta reverse primer. MiXCR, applied by TCRdb to the multiplex PCR reads, yields one record per CDR3 protein. The sample shows tens of thousands of distinct CDR3 sequences, about 80% of them seen only once. Bulk tissue was left unsorted, and RNA and DNA were co-extracted from 20-30 mg of it. Material for sequencing was liver tumor tissue from sampling region 2. Subset specified: tumor region T2, inferior pole. The source is a man between 40 and 49 years old with primary liver carcinoma and hepatitis B virus infection.

This clonotype was observed a single time. This chain links TRBV10-3 with TRBJ2-3; 10 bases line up with TRBD1. The CDR3 loop spans 14 amino acids. The V and J ends lost 7 bases and 8 bases, in that order; junction bases with no gene match: 9. From germline, CDR1 is ENHRY and CDR2 SYGVKD. In DNA, the CDR3 is TGTGCCATCAATGGACAGGGGGGCACAAGTACGCAGTATTTT. It translates to CAINGQGGTSTQYF.

This clonotype was seen just once. The chain joins TRBV29-1 to TRBJ2-7; no firm D call. Germline lookup yields CDR1 SQVTM and CDR2 ANQGSEA. Trimming left V 5 bases short and J 2 bases short, with 16 bases between. This CDR3 is 14 amino acids long. CDR3 sequence (DNA): TGCAGCGTTATAATAGGGAACAGCCCCTACGAGCAGTACTTC. Translating gives CSVIIGNSPYEQYF.

In its sample, this clonotype is medium-sized. The J gene is TRBJ2-5, the V gene TRBV5-1; the D gene is possibly TRBD2 (6 bases). Trimming stripped 0 bases from V and 5 bases from J, with 11 bases between. CDR1 and CDR2 from the germline V gene are SGHRS and YFSETQ. The CDR3 contains 14 residues. CDR3 in DNA: TGCGCCAGCAGCTTGGTCGGCGGGGACGAGACCCAGTACTTC. Residues: CASSLVGGDETQYF. The whole variable domain, remainder taken from reference TRBV5-1 and TRBJ2-5, is KAGVTQTPRYLIKTRGQQVTLSCSPISGHRSVSWYQQTPGQGLQFLFEYFSETQRNKGNFPGRFSGRQFSNSRSEMNVSTLELGDSALYLCASSLVGGDETQYFGPGTRLLVL.

This clonotype was observed a few times. A much more abundant neighbour one base away suggests this may be a read error. CDR3 amino acids: CAIGTSGTPTRELFF. In nucleotides, the CDR3 is TGTGCCATCGGGACTAGCGGAACCCCAACCAGGGAGCTGTTTTTT. The chain combines TRBV10-3 with TRBJ2-2; 11 nucleotides align to TRBD2. V was clipped by 8 bases and J by 9 bases; unmatched bases: 11. The CDR3 has 15 amino acids. Germline V gives CDR1 ENHRY, CDR2 SYGVKD.

The genes are TRBV4-1 and TRBJ2-1, with 9 bases that match TRBD2. With V trimmed by 1 base and J by 3 bases, 7 bases remained unmatched. Germline V CDR1 and CDR2: MGHRA, YSYEKL. The CDR3 runs 17 residues. The CDR3 region has the DNA TGCGCCAGCAGCCAAGGGACTAGCGAAGGTGTCTACAATGAGCAGTTCTTC. Translated: CASSQGTSEGVYNEQFF.

This clonotype was observed at least ten times. The gene calls are TRBV12-3 or TRBV12-4 and TRBJ2-7; D call uncertain. V dropped 0 bases and J dropped 7 bases, with 10 bases sitting between them. CDR3 length: 13 residues. The CDR3 region is CASSLATLREQYF. The CDR3 DNA is TGTGCCAGCAGTTTAGCGACTCTCAGAGAGCAGTACTTC.

About this clonotype itself: One junction end does not reproduce the germline sequence, and a read error may be involved. This chain connects TRBV27 to TRBJ1-1; D not certain. Germline V gives CDR1 MNHEY, CDR2 SMNVEV (reference sequence). The CDR3 covers 14 residues. The CDR3 reads CASSLSSPDTEAFF. The DNA for the CDR3 is TGCGCCAGCAGTTTATCGTCTCCCGACACTGAAGCTTTCTTT.

This chain uses TRBV29-1 with TRBJ2-5, with 7 bases lining up with TRBD1. The germline V gene encodes CDR1 SQVTM and CDR2 ANQGSEA. The ends lost 6 bases at V and 5 bases at J; junction bases unmatched: 9. This CDR3 has 13 residues. DNA for the CDR3: TGCAGCGTCGACAGGGAGCACGAGGAGACCCAGTACTTC. Its translation: CSVDREHEETQYF.

A note on this clonotype: The junction does not match germline at one end; this may be a read error. The V gene is TRBV28, the J gene TRBJ2-3; D might be TRBD2 (5 bases). Germline CDR1 and CDR2: MDHEN and SYDVKM. The CDR3 is made up of 16 amino acids. CDR3 DNA sequence: TGTGCCAGTAGTTCCCGAGAGGGTAAACGGGCAGATATGCAGTATTTT. This encodes CASSSREGKRADMQYF.

This sequence joins TRBV4-1 and TRBJ2-7; TRBD2 agrees at 9 bases. The germline CDR1 and CDR2 sequences are MGHRA and YSYEKL. The V and J ends lost 4 bases and 5 bases, in that order; junction bases with no gene match: 21. This CDR3 has 19 residues. The DNA for the CDR3 is TGCGCCAGCAGCCCATCAGGCGGATTAGCGGGAGTCAGGCTCGACGAGCAGTACTTC. Amino acids: CASSPSGGLAGVRLDEQYF.

About this clonotype: At one end, the junction sequence differs from germline, possibly due to a read error. The chain has TRBV11-2 and TRBJ2-1; no reliable D call. This CDR3 is 13 amino acids long. Germline CDR1 SGHAT, CDR2 FQNNGV. The CDR3 protein is CVSSLNDAYDQFF. In nucleotides, the CDR3 is TGTGTCAGCAGCCTGAATGACGCCTATGACCAGTTCTTC. The full variable domain, its missing parts supplied by reference TRBV11-2 and TRBJ2-1, is EAGVAQSPRYKIIEKRQSVAFWCNPISGHATLYWYQQILGQGPKLLIQFQNNGVVDDSQLPKDRFSAERLKGVDSTLKIQPAKLEDSAVYLCVSSLNDAYDQFFGPGTRLTVL.

This chain uses TRBV29-1 with TRBJ2-7; D gene uncertain. The V end lost 5 bases, the J end lost 0 bases, and 14 bases lay between the germline ends. Germline V gene data show CDR1 as SQVTM and CDR2 as ANQGSEA. The CDR3 is made up of 14 amino acids. The DNA for the CDR3 is TGCAGCGTTAGAAGGTCAACCACCTCCTACGAGCAGTACGTC. The encoded protein is CSVRRSTTSYEQYV.

In the case of this clonotype: The junction does not match germline at one end; this may be a read error. This chain joins TRBV12-3 or TRBV12-4 and TRBJ1-1; D gene ambiguous. The CDR3 consists of 13 residues. The CDR3 DNA reads as TGTGCCAGCAGTTTCGCAGCAGACACTGGAGCTTCCTTT. Translation gives CASSFAADTGASF.

Comment on this clonotype: One junction end disagrees with the germline gene, perhaps due to a read error. The rearrangement joins TRBV6-5 to TRBJ1-3; tentatively, D is TRBD1 (5 bases). Per the germline V gene, CDR1 is MNHEY and CDR2 is SVGAGI. The CDR3 is 16 residues long. CDR3 sequence (DNA): TGTGCCATCAGTTACGGTCAGGGTTCCTCTGGAAAGACCATATATTTT. Translation: CAISYGQGSSGKTIYF.

In the case of this clonotype: The CDR3 does not close with the conserved phenylalanine or tryptophan, likely indicating a read error. The chain employs TRBV11-1 and TRBJ2-5, with a weak D call TRBD2 (5 bases). This CDR3 is built from 19 residues. Germline values: CDR1 SGHAT, CDR2 FQDESV (reference sequence). V lost 5 bases to trimming and J lost 1 base, with 26 bases between them. The CDR3 region has the DNA TGTGCCAGCAGCCTGCCCCCGGAGGTCAAGAAGGACTTCCAAGAGACCCAGTACTTG. It is translated as CASSLPPEVKKDFQETQYL.

There are many counts of this clonotype. Possible read error: a much larger clone is one base away. In nucleotides, the CDR3 is TGTGCCAGCAGACTCGACTCCAGCTCCTACGAGCAGCACTTC. Residues: CASRLDSSSYEQHF. V and J are TRBV12-3 or TRBV12-4 and TRBJ2-7, with D unclear. CDR3 length: 14 residues.

This clonotype was counted between two and nine times. At one end the junction does not follow the germline gene, possibly because of a read error. The gene calls are TRBV28 and TRBJ2-7; no clear D gene. The germline V gene has CDR1 MDHEN and CDR2 SYDVKM. The CDR3 totals 15 residues. The CDR3 reads CVSSSVDGSRPSQYF. The CDR3 DNA sequence: TGTGTCAGCAGTTCGGTTGACGGTTCGAGACCATCGCAGTACTTC.

Concerning this clonotype: At one end, the junction sequence differs from germline, possibly due to a read error. The chain combines TRBV11-3 with TRBJ1-1, with a tentative D call TRBD1 (6 bases). The germline gives CDR1 SGHNT, CDR2 YENEEA. The CDR3 has 13 residues. CDR3 protein: CTSSLARGSEAFF. The CDR3 region has the DNA TGTACCAGCAGCTTAGCAAGGGGGTCTGAAGCTTTCTTT.

This clonotype was detected only a few times. One junction end disagrees with the germline gene, perhaps due to a read error. The rearrangement uses TRBV29-1 and TRBJ1-2; perhaps TRBD1 as D (6 bases). The CDR3 contains 14 residues. The germline CDR1 and CDR2 sequences are SQVTM and ANQGSEA. This CDR3 is CSERPSGQTYGYTF. The CDR3 coding sequence is TGTAGCGAGCGCCCATCGGGACAAACTTATGGCTACACCTTC. Looking up the rest from reference TRBV29-1 and TRBJ1-2 gives the full variable domain: SAVISQKPSRDICQRGTSLTIQCQVDSQVTMMFWYRQQPGQSLTLIATANQGSEATYESGFVIDKFPISRPNLTFSTLTVSNMSPEDSSIYLCSERPSGQTYGYTFGSGTRLTVV.

Regarding this clonotype: The junction does not match germline at one end; this may be a read error. This CDR3 is CTSGQSGTSGDNEQFF. The CDR3 DNA follows: TGCACCAGCGGCCAATCCGGGACTAGCGGTGACAATGAGCAATTCTTC. The chain recombines TRBV4-1 with TRBJ2-1; TRBD2 matches at 11 bases. This CDR3 has 16 residues. Germline CDR1 MGHRA, CDR2 YSYEKL.

This clonotype was detected only a few times. The conserved closing phenylalanine or tryptophan is absent in this CDR3, likely reflecting a read error. Because the CDR3's place on the DNA is in doubt, the DNA is left out and the CDR3 is given as listed by TCRdb. This sequence joins TRBV7-8 and TRBJ2-7; the DNA was not used to check the table's D call, TRBD1. The CDR3 length is 12 residues, termini included. From germline, CDR1 is SGHVS and CDR2 FQNEAQ. The chain's CDR3 is CASSLEGRAWYL.

As to this clonotype: The junction shows a germline mismatch at one end, possibly a read error. V and J are TRBV13 and TRBJ2-7; D is uncertain. Germline loops: CDR1 PRHDT, CDR2 FYEKMQ (reference sequence). The CDR3 is made up of 11 amino acids. CDR3 in amino acids: CASSLNGEQYF. The CDR3 DNA reads TGTGCCAGCAGCTTGAACGGCGAGCAGTATTTC.

V gene TRBV14 combines with J gene TRBJ2-1; D is unresolved. The CDR3 is 12 residues long. V lost 2 bases to trimming and J lost 13 bases, with 12 bases between them. Per germline, CDR1 SGHDN and CDR2 FVKESK. DNA for the CDR3: TGTGCCAGCAGCCAATCGCGCCTTGAACAGTTCTTC. Residues: CASSQSRLEQFF.

Concerning this clonotype itself: This CDR3 fails to terminate in the conserved phenylalanine or tryptophan, so it likely reflects a read error. The chain carries TRBV6-5 and TRBJ2-2; D gene ambiguous. The CDR3 runs 15 residues. In germline, CDR1 is MNHEY, CDR2 SVGAGI. The CDR3 sequence: CAGSYAVDGTGELFL. CDR3 DNA: TGTGCCGGCAGTTACGCAGTGGATGGCACCGGGGAGCTGTTTCTT.

This clonotype has only a few counts. V usage is TRBV7-8 and J usage is TRBJ1-4; possible D gene TRBD1, 6 bases. V lost 5 bases and J 8 bases, leaving 18 bases between the germline ends. The CDR3 is 15 residues long. The V gene's germline CDR1 is SGHVS and CDR2 FQNEAQ. In DNA, the CDR3 is TGTGCCAGCAGCATGGGAACAGGGAGGGAGGAAAAACTGTTTTTT. This encodes CASSMGTGREEKLFF. The whole variable domain, remainder taken from reference TRBV7-8 and TRBJ1-4, is GAGVSQSPRYKVAKRGQDVALRCDPISGHVSLFWYQQALGQGPEFLTYFQNEAQLDKSGLPSDRFFAERPEGSVSTLKIQRTQQEDSAVYLCASSMGTGREEKLFFGSGTQLSVL.